Listed below are T cell receptor beta chains from one sample, sequenced in a study of PD-L1 blockade in urothelial cancer. Only in-frame clones appear in the TCRdb table, and some are missing; sequencing was by immunoSEQ multiplex PCR. The table has approximately 79,000 clones, roughly 87% seen once. The sample was PBMCs, taken around atezolizumab (anti-PD-L1) treatment. The receptors come from an older woman with urothelial cancer. CDR3s include the opening cysteine and the closing phenylalanine or tryptophan. Each record gives: J gene, V gene, D gene, clone size, CDR3 DNA, CDR3 protein. D genes are given only for firm matches. Clone size appears in some rows only: once, few, many, or a class for an expanded clone.

TRBJ2-5 TRBV7-2 . . TGTGCCAGCAGCTTAGGCCTGACAGCCCAAGAGACCCAGTACTTC CASSLGLTAQETQYF
TRBJ2-1 TRBV18 . . TGTGCCAGCTCAGGTAATCAGGGATACAAAGACAATGAGCAGTTCTTC CASSGNQGYKDNEQFF
TRBJ1-5 TRBV4-3 . . TGCGCCAGCAGCCAAGATCTCGCACCAGGGATTGTTCAGCCCCAGCATTTT CASSQDLAPGIVQPQHF
TRBJ1-2 TRBV27 TRBD1 . TGTGCCAGCAGTCCTGATATTGGGACAGGGAATAGAGGCTACACCTTC CASSPDIGTGNRGYTF
TRBJ2-3 TRBV5-1 TRBD2 . TGCGCCAGCAGCTTGAAGCTAGCGGGAACTTTGGCAGATACGCAGTATTTT CASSLKLAGTLADTQYF
TRBJ1-1 TRBV6-5 . . TGTGCCAGCAGTTGGGCAGGGAGGGGGACTGAAGCTTTCTTT CASSWAGRGTEAFF
TRBJ2-2 TRBV4-3 TRBD2 once TGCGCCAGCAGCCAAGGCGTAGCGGGGAACACCGGGGAGCTGTTTTTT CASSQGVAGNTGELFF
TRBJ2-3 TRBV1 . . TGCACCAGCAGCCAACTTCCCGGGCCGACTAGCGGGAGGGAGATGACAGATACGCAGTATTTT CTSSQLPGPTSGREMTDTQYF
TRBJ2-7 TRBV27 TRBD1 . TGTGCCAGCAGGATCCGGGACAGGGGGCCCAACGAGCAGTACTTC CASRIRDRGPNEQYF
TRBJ1-1 TRBV19 . few TGTGCCAGTAGTCTCCCGCGACTTAAGAACACTGAAGCTTTCTTT CASSLPRLKNTEAFF
TRBJ1-5 TRBV5-6 . few TGTGCCAGCAGCTTAATAGGGGGACAGCCCCAGCATTTT CASSLIGGQPQHF
TRBJ2-5 TRBV7-9 . . TGTGCCAGCAGCTACCCGAGTGACAGCCTGAAGGAGACCCAGTACTTC CASSYPSDSLKETQYF
TRBJ2-3 TRBV5-1 . . TGCGCCAGCAGCTCCTCCCCAACAGGCACAGATACGCAGTATTTT CASSSSPTGTDTQYF
TRBJ1-2 TRBV7-9 TRBD1 . TGTGCCAGCATCATCGGGGACAGGGGTGGCTACACCTTC CASIIGDRGGYTF
TRBJ2-7 TRBV5-6 . . TGTGCCAGCAGCGAGGGACTGAATCGGGGCGACGAGCAGTACTTC CASSEGLNRGDEQYF
TRBJ1-1 TRBV9 . . TGTGCCAGCAGCGCCACCCCGGGGGTGCAAGCTTTCTTT CASSATPGVQAFF
TRBJ2-7 TRBV29-1 . . TGCAGCGTCCTCGCCTACGAGCAGTACTTC CSVLAYEQYF
TRBJ2-2 TRBV7-7 TRBD2 . TGTGCCAGCAGGAAACTAGCGGGAGGCCCCGGGGAGCTGTTTTTT CASRKLAGGPGELFF
TRBJ2-5 TRBV30 . . TGTGCCGGTGGACAGACGGCCGCGAAGACCCAGTACTTC CAGGQTAAKTQYF
TRBJ2-1 TRBV4-1 TRBD2 . TGCGCCAGCAGCCAAGAGTCAGGGAGAGCGACTAGCGGGATTTGGTACAATGAGCAGTTCTTC CASSQESGRATSGIWYNEQFF
TRBJ2-2 TRBV4-1 TRBD1 few TGCGCCAGCAGTCAGGGACAGTTGAACACCGGGGAGCTGTTTTTT CASSQGQLNTGELFF
TRBJ1-6 TRBV6-5 . . TGTGCCAGCAGTTCGGTCCAGCGAGATAATTCACCCCTCCACTTT CASSSVQRDNSPLHF
TRBJ2-7 TRBV28 . . TGTGCCAGCAGTTTATTGGTCAGCTACGAGCAGTACTTC CASSLLVSYEQYF
TRBJ2-5 TRBV9 TRBD2 . TGTGCCAGCAGCCTAGGGAGGGGCAGGGAGACCCAGTACTTC CASSLGRGRETQYF
TRBJ2-5 TRBV5-1 . . TGCGCCAGCACTCAACGGGCCACAGGCCAAGAGACCCAGTACTTC CASTQRATGQETQYF
TRBJ1-2 TRBV7-8 TRBD1 . TGTGCCAGCAGTCAAGAACAGGGGATTAATGGCTACACCTTC CASSQEQGINGYTF
TRBJ2-6 TRBV27 . . TGTGCCAGCAGTTCCCGGGTCTCTGGGGCCAACGTCCTGACTTTC CASSSRVSGANVLTF
TRBJ1-1 TRBV5-1 TRBD1 . TGCGCCAGCAGCTTGGCCCCTCCGGGACAGGGGGCGATGGGGACTGAAGCTTTCTTT CASSLAPPGQGAMGTEAFF
TRBJ2-1 TRBV5-1 TRBD2 . TGCGCCAGCAGCTGGGGACTAGCTGTACATGAGCAGTTCTTC CASSWGLAVHEQFF
TRBJ1-1 TRBV19 TRBD1 . TGTGCCAGTAGTACTTCGGACAGGATGAACACTGAAGCTTTCTTT CASSTSDRMNTEAFF
TRBJ2-7 TRBV5-1 . . TGCGCCAGCAGCCTCCGGGTCCCGGAGGGTTCCACCTACGAGCAGTACTTC CASSLRVPEGSTYEQYF
TRBJ1-6 TRBV2 . . TGTGCCAGCAGTGAAGCCTGGACAGAGAATTCACCCCTCCACTTT CASSEAWTENSPLHF
TRBJ2-7 TRBV7-6 TRBD2 . TGTGCCAGCAGCCCGGGAGGGGGTCCTCACTACGAGCAGTACTTC CASSPGGGPHYEQYF
TRBJ1-2 TRBV14 TRBD1 few TGTGCCAGCAGCCAAGACTTTCTTCAGGGGGCGATCGGCGGCTACACCTTC CASSQDFLQGAIGGYTF
TRBJ2-7 TRBV10-3 TRBD2 few TGTGCCATCAGTGAAAGGGTCGGGAGGAACTCCTACGAGCAGTACTTC CAISERVGRNSYEQYF
TRBJ2-1 TRBV30 . . TGTGCCTGGAGCCCGGCCCGGACCCGGGAAAGATACAATGAGCAGTTCTTC CAWSPARTRERYNEQFF
TRBJ2-1 TRBV5-1 . . TGCGCCAGCAGCTCACAGGGGGCTGGTAGCGGGGGAGTCTACAATGAGCAGTTCTTC CASSSQGAGSGGVYNEQFF
TRBJ2-5 TRBV5-1 TRBD1 . TGCGCCAGCAGCTTGCGAGGGGGCGTCGTGGAGACCCAGTACTTC CASSLRGGVVETQYF
TRBJ2-7 TRBV2 TRBD1 . TGTGCCAGCAGTGGTAGGGGGCCCGGCTACGAGCAGTACTTC CASSGRGPGYEQYF
TRBJ2-5 TRBV5-1 . . TGCGCCAGCAGCTTCTGGGGAGCCCAAGAGACCCAGTACTTC CASSFWGAQETQYF
TRBJ2-7 TRBV7-6 TRBD2 once TGTGCCAGCAGCTCCTTAGCGGGAGGTGGCCACGAGCAGTACTTC CASSSLAGGGHEQYF
TRBJ2-7 TRBV10-3 TRBD2 . TGTGCCATAACCGACGGCGGGAGATCCTACGAGCAGTACTTC CAITDGGRSYEQYF
TRBJ2-5 TRBV4-1 TRBD2 . TGCGCCAGCAGCCCCAGGCGGGAGGGCCATGAGACCCAGTACTTC CASSPRREGHETQYF
TRBJ2-1 TRBV28 TRBD1 . TGTGCCAGCAAAAGGACAGGGGGCGCCCCGAATGAGCAGTTCTTC CASKRTGGAPNEQFF
TRBJ2-1 TRBV11-2 . . TGTGCCAGCAGCTTAGTCGGGGGCTCCTACAATGAGCAGTTCTTC CASSLVGGSYNEQFF
TRBJ2-2 TRBV6-5 . . TGTGCCAGCAGTTACACCGCCTTTGAGGGTCCCGGGGAGCTGTTTTTT CASSYTAFEGPGELFF
TRBJ2-2 TRBV5-1 TRBD1 . TGCGCCAGCAGCTTGGATGCAGGGGGATATAGCACCGGGGAGCTGTTTTTT CASSLDAGGYSTGELFF
TRBJ1-1 TRBV6-5 TRBD1 . TGTGCCAGCAGTTACGGTCGACAGGGAAACACTGAAGCTTTCTTT CASSYGRQGNTEAFF
TRBJ2-2 TRBV7-7 TRBD2 . TGTGCCAGCAGCTTAGCGACAGGACTAGCGGGAGGCCCCGGGGAGCTGTTTTTT CASSLATGLAGGPGELFF
TRBJ1-5 TRBV5-4 . . TGTGCCAGCAGCTTGGTCCCGGGTTTGGACAATCAGCCCCAGCATTTT CASSLVPGLDNQPQHF
TRBJ1-2 TRBV28 . . TGTGCCAGCAGTTCTCCCGGAGAAGTCTTATTTAACTATGGCTACACCTTC CASSSPGEVLFNYGYTF
TRBJ2-5 TRBV7-2 TRBD2 . TGTGCCAGCAGCTTACTAGCGGGGTTACAAGAGACCCAGTACTTC CASSLLAGLQETQYF
TRBJ2-5 TRBV10-1 . . TGCGCCAGCAGTGCCGGACTCGACCAAGAGACCCAGTACTTC CASSAGLDQETQYF